One sample yielded the 3 T cell receptor beta chains listed below, sequenced in a study of cytomegalovirus exposure and HLA in healthy donors. With 60 Vbeta and 13 Jbeta primers, the PCR was carried out. Assay used: immunoSEQ multiplex PCR; TCRdb lists only in-frame clones, some missing. Of 100,000 or so clones listed, roughly 82% were seen once; the top ten hold roughly 9.8%. The sequenced material came from PBMCs. Source of these receptors: a man between 35 and 55 years old in good health and CMV-seropositive.

The rearrangement joins TRBV19 to TRBJ1-3; D perhaps matches TRBD1 (5 bases). CDR1 and CDR2 (germline): LNHDA, SQIVND (reference sequence). The V end was cut by 9 bases, the J end by 1 base, with 7 bases between. The CDR3 extends over 12 amino acids. The CDR3 region has the DNA TGTGCCAGCCAGGGATCTGGAAACACCATATATTTT. It specifies CASQGSGNTIYF.

The chain couples TRBV4-1 to TRBJ2-3; possibly TRBD2 for D (5 bases). The germline CDR1 and CDR2 sequences are MGHRA and YSYEKL. Trimming took 1 base from V and 0 from J, leaving 14 bases between them. The CDR3 is made up of 17 amino acids. CDR3 amino acids: CASSQGRAASSTDTQYF. In DNA, the CDR3 is TGCGCCAGCAGCCAAGGCCGGGCAGCTAGCAGCACAGATACGCAGTATTTT.

The gene calls are TRBV7-2 and TRBJ1-6; weak D call: TRBD1 (5 bases). Per the germline V gene, CDR1 is SGHTA and CDR2 is FQGNSA. The CDR3 has 14 amino acids. V lost 2 bases to trimming and J lost 10 bases, with 12 bases between them. The CDR3 coding sequence is TGTGCCAGCAGCTTAAAAGGGGCAACGTCACCCCTCCACTTT. This translates into CASSLKGATSPLHF.